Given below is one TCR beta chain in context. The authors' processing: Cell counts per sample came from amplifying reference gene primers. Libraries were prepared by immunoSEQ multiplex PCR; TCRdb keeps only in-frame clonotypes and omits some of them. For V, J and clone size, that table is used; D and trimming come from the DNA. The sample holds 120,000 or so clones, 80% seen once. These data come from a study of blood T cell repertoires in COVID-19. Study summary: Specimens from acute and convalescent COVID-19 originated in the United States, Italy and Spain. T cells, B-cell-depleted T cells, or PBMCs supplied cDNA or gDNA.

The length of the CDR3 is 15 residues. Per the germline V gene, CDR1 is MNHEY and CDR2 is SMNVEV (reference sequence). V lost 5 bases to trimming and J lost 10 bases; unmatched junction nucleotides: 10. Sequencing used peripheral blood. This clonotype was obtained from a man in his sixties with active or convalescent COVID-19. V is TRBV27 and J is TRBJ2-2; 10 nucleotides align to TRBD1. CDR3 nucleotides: TGTGCCAGCAGTCTACCGGGACAGGGGTTTTCGGAGCTGTTTTTT. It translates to CASSLPGQGFSELFF.